This record covers a single T cell receptor (beta chain). The antigen remains undetermined. Using its own MiXCR run on the reads, TCRdb lists one record per CDR3 protein. The sample gives around 320,000 distinct CDR3 sequences, over 7.5% of which show up once; approximately 4.7% is in the top ten. The CDR3 is 16 residues long. V was clipped by 6 bases and J by 4 bases, with 19 bases between them. Germline V gene data show CDR1 as MNHNY and CDR2 as SVGAGI (reference sequence). These data are taken from a study of T cell repertoires in cytomegalovirus infection. Study background: Evidence of both CMV infection and a matching HLA type came from public TCR beta signatures. General study points: The ex vivo response was dominated by HLA-C-restricted CMV-specific TCR beta clonotypes. Based on cumulative public TCR beta family frequency, carriers of CMV plus the relevant HLA were identified.

The sample comprised PBMCs. This sequence joins TRBV6-6 and TRBJ2-1, with D maybe TRBD2 (6 bases). The receptor comes from a human donor in good health (CMV status not recorded). Some clones in this sample may be carry-over from other donors' samples. CDR3 in DNA: TGTGCCAGCAGCTCCGGAGGGCCTAACGGATACAATGAGCAGTTCTTC. It yields the protein CASSSGGPNGYNEQFF.